The 24 T cell receptor beta chains in this list originate from one sample, sequenced in a study of blood T cell repertoires in COVID-19. Data came from immunoSEQ multiplex PCR; TCRdb stores just in-frame clones and leaves some out. The table records approximately 300,000 clones, around 90% of them present only once. Sequenced material: PBMCs or T cells enriched from blood (not recorded which). These receptors were taken from a man aged 55-75 years who had recovered from COVID-19.

The V call is TRBV28, the J call TRBJ2-7, with D possibly matching TRBD1 (6 bases). This CDR3 comprises 15 residues. The germline CDR1 and CDR2 sequences are MDHEN and SYDVKM. Trimming removed 5 bases at V and 3 bases at J, with 17 bases between. In nucleotides, the CDR3 is TGTGCCAGCAGTCTCCCGTCGGGACAAAACTACGAGCAGTACTTC. It yields the protein CASSLPSGQNYEQYF.

The chain combines TRBV6-1 with TRBJ2-7; 8 bases fit TRBD1. After removal of 2 bases from V and 2 bases from J, the junction contained 8 bases not matched to a gene. The CDR3 extends over 16 amino acids. Looked up from germline, CDR1 is MNHNS and CDR2 is SASEGT. The CDR3 coding sequence is TGTGCCAGCAGTGAATTCGGGACAGGTCCGACCTACGAGCAGTACTTC. Protein sequence: CASSEFGTGPTYEQYF.

This clone was detected once. Here the CDR3 DNA reads TGTGCCAGCAGCTCGACAGGGGGCTCCGGCACTGAAGCTTTCTTT. It yields the protein CASSSTGGSGTEAFF. The chain joins TRBV7-3 to TRBJ1-1; the match to TRBD1 covers 10 bases. Germline V gives CDR1 SGHTA, CDR2 FQGTGA. The trim removed 4 bases at V and 4 bases at J, leaving 6 bases unmatched. The length of the CDR3 is 15 residues. Full variable domain (remainder filled in from reference TRBV7-3 and TRBJ1-1): GAGVSQTPSNKVTEKGKYVELRCDPISGHTALYWYRQSLGQGPEFLIYFQGTGAADDSGLPNDRFFAVRPEGSVSTLKIQRTERGDSAVYLCASSSTGGSGTEAFFGQGTRLTVV.

The rearrangement uses TRBV6-1 and TRBJ1-1, with a tentative D call TRBD1 (6 bases). Trimming removed 3 bases from V and 1 base from J, with 18 bases in between. The CDR3 length is 17 residues. The germline gives CDR1 MNHNS, CDR2 SASEGT. Written as DNA, the CDR3 is TGTGCCAGCAGTGACCGAAAATACAGGGCCTCGAACACTGAAGCTTTCTTT. This gives the protein CASSDRKYRASNTEAFF.

V is TRBV7-9 and J is TRBJ1-4; D is ambiguous. The CDR3 totals 14 residues. Per germline, CDR1 SEHNR and CDR2 FQNEAQ (reference sequence). Trimming pared 2 bases from V and 6 bases from J, leaving 10 bases between. The CDR3 bases are TGTGCCAGCAGCTTAAGATCAACGGATGAAAAACTGTTTTTT. Translated: CASSLRSTDEKLFF.

There are a few counts of this clone. This chain uses TRBV27 with TRBJ1-1; 9 bases match TRBD1. Germline CDR1 is MNHEY and CDR2 is SMNVEV (reference sequence). The CDR3 is 15 residues long. V gave up 5 bases and J gave up 1 base; unmatched junction bases: 5. The CDR3 region has the DNA TGTGCCAGCAGTGGGACAGGGAAAAGGAACACTGAAGCTTTCTTT. Translated: CASSGTGKRNTEAFF.

The V gene is TRBV28, the J gene TRBJ1-6, with 7 nucleotides matching TRBD1. There are 15 residues in the CDR3. The germline CDR1 and CDR2 sequences are MDHEN and SYDVKM. J lost 5 bases, V lost 3 bases, and 4 bases had no gene match. CDR3 region: CASSLATGNNSPLHF. In nucleotides, the CDR3 is TGTGCCAGCAGTTTGGCGACAGGGAATAATTCACCCCTCCACTTT. The full variable domain, completed using reference TRBV28 and TRBJ1-6, is DVKVTQSSRYLVKRTGEKVFLECVQDMDHENMFWYRQDPGLGLRLIYFSYDVKMKEKGDIPEGYSVSREKKERFSLILESASTNQTSMYLCASSLATGNNSPLHFGNGTRLTVT.

This clone was seen once. J is TRBJ2-1 and V is TRBV5-1; 7 bases agree with TRBD1. Unmatched junction bases numbered 11, after V lost 4 bases and J lost 7 bases. CDR1 and CDR2 (germline): SGHRS, YFSETQ. CDR3 size: 15 residues. The CDR3 DNA follows: TGCGCCAGCAGCAAAGGACAGGATGGGAGTAATGAGCAGTTCTTC. It codes for CASSKGQDGSNEQFF.

In DNA form, the CDR3 reads TGTGCCTCAATCCCGGGGGGTAATGAAAAACTGTTTTTT. Protein product: CASIPGGNEKLFF. V gene TRBV28 combines with J gene TRBJ1-4, with a tentative D call TRBD1 (5 bases). Germline-derived CDR1 and CDR2 are MDHEN and SYDVKM. The CDR3 runs 13 residues. Trimming took off 11 bases at V and 4 bases at J, with 14 bases between the two ends.

This clone was found once. V gene TRBV6-1 combines with J gene TRBJ2-7, with 7 bases identical to TRBD1. J was trimmed by 2 bases and V by 3 bases; bases with no gene match: 4. This CDR3 comprises 14 residues. CDR1 MNHNS and CDR2 SASEGT come from the germline V gene. As DNA, the CDR3 is TGTGCCAGCAGTGAGTTCACAGGGGCCTACGAGCAGTACTTC. Its translation: CASSEFTGAYEQYF.

As regards this clone: The sample carries other DNA sequences with the same CDR3. The chain has TRBV15 and TRBJ1-6; TRBD1 might be the D (5 bases). The V gene lost 0 bases and the J gene lost 7 bases, with 7 bases spanning the gap. In germline, CDR1 is LNHNV, CDR2 YYDKDF (reference sequence). The length of the CDR3 is 14 residues. CDR3 loop: CATSRDPGNSPLHF. CDR3 DNA: TGTGCCACCAGCAGAGATCCAGGGAATTCACCCCTCCACTTT.

V and J are TRBV7-9 and TRBJ2-1, with TRBD2 matching over 8 bases. The V segment lost 4 bases and the J segment 3 bases; nucleotides outside the gene matches: 14. The CDR3 runs to 18 residues. Germline V gene data show CDR1 as SEHNR and CDR2 as FQNEAQ (reference sequence). The CDR3 sequence is CASSSPLRVAGLYNEQFF. Written as DNA, the CDR3 is TGTGCCAGCAGCTCCCCTCTGAGGGTAGCGGGGCTCTACAATGAGCAGTTCTTC.

This clone has a single count. The rearrangement links TRBV7-9 to TRBJ2-1; D might be TRBD2 (6 bases). Looked up from germline, CDR1 is SEHNR and CDR2 is FQNEAQ (reference sequence). With 2 bases removed from V and 6 bases from J, the gap between germline ends came to 11 bases. CDR3 length: 14 amino acids. CDR3 region: CASSLNQEGNEQFF. CDR3 nucleotide sequence: TGTGCCAGCAGCTTAAACCAGGAGGGCAATGAGCAGTTCTTC.

The chain joins TRBV6-5 to TRBJ2-3; D is perhaps TRBD2 (5 bases). The CDR3 sequence is 14 residues long. Trimming pared 6 bases from V and 2 bases from J, leaving 12 bases between. Germline V gene lookup returns CDR1 MNHEY and CDR2 SVGAGI. CDR3: CASSPSGSTDTQYF. For the CDR3, the DNA is TGTGCCAGCAGCCCGTCGGGGTCCACAGATACGCAGTATTTT.

The CDR3 DNA reads TGTGCCAGCAGTTTAAACCCCACATTGTTATACAATGAGCAGTTCTTC. Residues: CASSLNPTLLYNEQFF. This chain joins TRBV27 and TRBJ2-1; D is ambiguous. Germline-derived CDR1 and CDR2 are MNHEY and SMNVEV (reference sequence). This CDR3 spans 16 amino acids. V was pared by 2 bases and J by 4 bases, with 15 bases between.

This clone appeared once. The V and J genes are TRBV19 and TRBJ1-2; 7 bases agree with TRBD1. V trimming: 0 bases; J trimming: 2 bases; junction bases outside the gene matches: 3. Germline V gene sequence: CDR1 LNHDA, CDR2 SQIVND (reference sequence). The CDR3 totals 15 residues. The CDR3 region is CASSIEKGQNYGYTF. CDR3 bases: TGTGCCAGTAGTATAGAGAAGGGACAGAACTATGGCTACACCTTC.

The chain joins TRBV19 to TRBJ2-1; weak D call: TRBD2 (5 bases). Germline CDR1 is LNHDA and CDR2 is SQIVND (reference sequence). The germline V and J ends were trimmed by 1 base and 7 bases, with 14 bases remaining between them. CDR3 length: 15 amino acids. CDR3 sequence: CASSIGVASRNEQFF. CDR3 nucleotide sequence: TGTGCCAGTAGTATAGGGGTAGCGTCGAGGAATGAGCAGTTCTTC.

V is TRBV19 and J is TRBJ2-7; 7 bases are a match to TRBD2. The germline V gene encodes CDR1 LNHDA and CDR2 SQIVND (reference sequence). The CDR3 extends over 14 amino acids. V was clipped by 1 base and J by 2 bases; unmatched bases: 2. CDR3 sequence reads: CASSIAGTTYEQYF. The CDR3 bases are TGTGCCAGTAGTATAGCGGGGACTACCTACGAGCAGTACTTC.

The chain carries TRBV29-1 and TRBJ1-2, with 9 bases fitting TRBD1. V was clipped by 5 bases and J by 5 bases; unmatched bases: 6. CDR1 and CDR2 (germline): SQVTM, ANQGSEA. The CDR3 consists of 13 residues. The CDR3 bases are TGCAGCGTTAATCGGGACAGGGTGTATGGCTACACCTTC. Its protein is CSVNRDRVYGYTF. The full variable domain, rest sourced from reference TRBV29-1 and TRBJ1-2, is SAVISQKPSRDICQRGTSLTIQCQVDSQVTMMFWYRQQPGQSLTLIATANQGSEATYESGFVIDKFPISRPNLTFSTLTVSNMSPEDSSIYLCSVNRDRVYGYTFGSGTRLTVV.

As concerns this clone: Distinct nucleotide sequences in the sample also encode this CDR3. V gene TRBV19 combines with J gene TRBJ2-1; TRBD1 matches 7 bases. The CDR3 sequence is 15 residues long. V lost 6 bases, J lost 0 bases, and 5 bases stayed unmatched. Germline loops: CDR1 LNHDA, CDR2 SQIVND (reference sequence). CDR3 sequence: CASSQDRSSYNEQFF. CDR3 DNA sequence: TGTGCCAGTAGCCAGGACAGGAGCTCCTACAATGAGCAGTTCTTC.

This chain connects TRBV5-5 to TRBJ2-7; D gene unclear. CDR3 size: 12 residues. Trimming cost V 3 bases and J 4 bases, with 8 bases left between them. The germline CDR1 and CDR2 sequences are SGHKS and YYEKEE (reference sequence). The CDR3 coding sequence is TGTGCCAGCAGCTCGACTGAATACGAGCAGTACTTC. The encoded protein is CASSSTEYEQYF.

This clone has a handful of counts. J is TRBJ1-5 and V is TRBV28, with D possibly TRBD1 on 6 matching bases. The CDR3 has 12 residues. Germline loops: CDR1 MDHEN, CDR2 SYDVKM. Trimming shortened V by 4 bases and J by 6 bases, and 7 bases separated the two germline ends. The CDR3 region has the DNA TGTGCCAGCAGTTCACAGGGTCAGCCCCAGCATTTT. Protein sequence: CASSSQGQPQHF.

The rearrangement uses TRBV6-5 and TRBJ2-1, with D perhaps matching TRBD1 (6 bases). This CDR3 is built from 12 residues. Germline assignment: CDR1 MNHEY and CDR2 SVGAGI. With 11 bases removed from V and 10 bases from J, the gap between germline ends came to 18 bases. The CDR3 protein is CASGGIGTEQFF. The CDR3 DNA reads TGTGCCTCCGGCGGTATCGGGACAGAGCAGTTCTTC.

V usage is TRBV6-5 and J usage is TRBJ2-5; possible D gene TRBD2, 5 bases. Per the germline V gene, CDR1 is MNHEY and CDR2 is SVGAGI. V lost 5 bases to trimming and J lost 5 bases, with 9 bases between them. This CDR3 contains 12 residues. The CDR3 region is CASSRGGETQYF. The DNA of the CDR3 is TGTGCCAGCAGTCGCGGCGGGGAGACCCAGTACTTC.